The 27 T cell receptor beta chains given below trace back to one sample, sequenced in a study of shared T cell receptors in the human thymus. Method: immunoSEQ multiplex PCR; TCRdb's copy keeps in-frame clones and lacks some. The repertoire has 500,000 to 750,000 clones, approximately 88% of them found once; the top ten carry around 0.01%. These data were also filed under a second study, of human thymus T cells.

Sequencing was carried out using thymocytes. Receptors originate from a boy under two years old with a congenital heart defect.

This sequence joins TRBV9 and TRBJ2-7; 9 nucleotides agree with TRBD2. CDR3 length equals 17 residues. V lost 4 bases, J lost 6 bases, and 17 bases stayed unmatched. Germline V lookup: CDR1 SGDLS, CDR2 YYNGEE. The CDR3, as DNA: TGTGCCAGCAGCTCAGTAGGAGCGGGAGGCCCAGGGGCCGAGCAGTACTTC. This sequence encodes CASSSVGAGGPGAEQYF.

The chain employs TRBV30 and TRBJ2-1; 13 bases are shared with TRBD2. The CDR3 extends over 16 amino acids. The germline V gene has CDR1 GTSNPN and CDR2 SVGIG (reference sequence). V gave up 0 bases and J gave up 7 bases; unmatched junction bases: 6. CDR3 loop: CAWSVLAGGPSNEQFF. The CDR3 DNA follows: TGTGCCTGGAGTGTACTAGCGGGAGGGCCAAGTAATGAGCAGTTCTTC.

This clone was observed a few times. As DNA, the CDR3 is TGTGCCAGCAGCAGGCGGGAGGGTGGGGAGACCCAGTACTTC. It is translated as CASSRREGGETQYF. The chain carries TRBV6-1 and TRBJ2-5; 9 bases line up with TRBD2. The CDR3 consists of 14 residues. Unmatched junction bases numbered 7, after V lost 6 bases and J lost 5 bases. Germline assignment: CDR1 MNHNS and CDR2 SASEGT.

The chain recombines TRBV19 with TRBJ2-7, with 9 bases fitting TRBD1. The CDR3 has 14 residues. Trimming removed 5 bases from V and 6 bases from J; junction bases left unmatched: 8. The germline V gene encodes CDR1 LNHDA and CDR2 SQIVND (reference sequence). The CDR3, as DNA: TGTGCCAGTAGTCCGCCGGGACAGGGCGTCGAGCAGTACTTC. Amino acids: CASSPPGQGVEQYF.

In this sample, this clone turned up once. The genes are TRBV4-3 and TRBJ2-5, with D possibly matching TRBD1 (5 bases). Germline values: CDR1 LGHNA, CDR2 YSLEER. V was cut by 0 bases and J by 5 bases, with 13 bases left in between. This CDR3 is 15 amino acids long. This CDR3 reads CASSQEARARETQYF. CDR3 in DNA: TGCGCCAGCAGCCAAGAGGCCAGGGCAAGGGAGACCCAGTACTTC.

V usage is TRBV7-9 and J usage is TRBJ2-5; 13 positions agree with TRBD2. Per the germline V gene, CDR1 is SEHNR and CDR2 is FQNEAQ (reference sequence). This CDR3 comprises 19 residues. Trimming took 2 bases from V and 5 from J; bases not matched to a gene: 14. CDR3 coding DNA: TGTGCCAGCAGCTTATCCCATCCTGAGACTAGCGGGAGGTGGGAGACCCAGTACTTC. Translation: CASSLSHPETSGRWETQYF.

The chain employs TRBV13 and TRBJ2-2; 9 nucleotides match TRBD1. The V gene end was trimmed by 4 bases and the J gene end by 3 bases; junction bases not matched to a gene: 9. CDR1 is PRHDT, CDR2 FYEKMQ, per germline (reference sequence). The CDR3 has 17 amino acids. CDR3 residues: CASSSIGQGRYTGELFF. As DNA, the CDR3 is TGTGCCAGCAGCTCCATTGGACAGGGGCGGTACACCGGGGAGCTGTTTTTT. The whole variable domain, remainder taken from reference TRBV13 and TRBJ2-2, is AAGVIQSPRHLIKEKRETATLKCYPIPRHDTVYWYQQGPGQDPQFLISFYEKMQSDKGSIPDRFSAQQFSDYHSELNMSSLELGDSALYFCASSSIGQGRYTGELFFGEGSRLTVL.

This sequence joins TRBV5-6 and TRBJ1-1; D gene unclear. The germline gives CDR1 SGHDT, CDR2 YYEEEE. The CDR3 is 13 residues long. The germline V and J ends were trimmed by 3 bases and 1 base, with 7 bases remaining between them. The CDR3 reads CASSSRGNTEAFF. In nucleotides, the CDR3 is TGTGCCAGCAGCTCGAGAGGGAACACTGAAGCTTTCTTT.

The gene calls are TRBV4-3 and TRBJ2-1, with D perhaps matching TRBD1 (5 bases). Germline CDR1 and CDR2: LGHNA and YSLEER. The CDR3 has 14 amino acids. V was shortened by 0 bases and J by 8 bases, with 11 bases between the two germline ends. This CDR3 is CASSQEVARDEQFF. For the CDR3, the DNA is TGCGCCAGCAGCCAAGAAGTGGCCAGGGATGAGCAGTTCTTC.

This clone was detected once. The CDR3 region is CAWSVRGDEKLFF. The CDR3 coding sequence is TGTGCCTGGAGTGTCAGGGGCGATGAAAAACTGTTTTTT. V gene TRBV30 combines with J gene TRBJ1-4; D may be TRBD1 (6 bases). Germline values: CDR1 GTSNPN, CDR2 SVGIG (reference sequence). CDR3 size: 13 residues. V was trimmed by 0 bases and J by 6 bases, leaving 8 bases between them. The whole variable domain, remainder taken from reference TRBV30 and TRBJ1-4, is SQTIHQWPATLVQPVGSPLSLECTVEGTSNPNLYWYRQAAGRGLQLLFYSVGIGQISSEVPQNLSASRPQDRQFILSSKKLLLSDSGFYLCAWSVRGDEKLFFGSGTQLSVL.

This clone has a single count. This sequence joins TRBV30 and TRBJ2-3, with 11 bases identical to TRBD2. Germline V gene data show CDR1 as GTSNPN and CDR2 as SVGIG (reference sequence). Trimming cost V 5 bases and J 1 base; bases outside gene matches: 2. This CDR3 comprises 14 residues. In nucleotides, the CDR3 is TGTGCCTGGGATAGCGGGAGGGGCACAGATACGCAGTATTTT. Translated, it gives CAWDSGRGTDTQYF.

The gene calls are TRBV5-1 and TRBJ2-1, with 9 positions matching TRBD2. J was trimmed by 0 bases and V by 6 bases; bases with no gene match: 13. CDR3 size: 18 residues. Germline V lookup: CDR1 SGHRS, CDR2 YFSETQ. The CDR3 sequence: CASTWGTSSWSSYNEQFF. In nucleotides, the CDR3 is TGCGCCAGCACCTGGGGGACTAGCTCATGGAGCTCCTACAATGAGCAGTTCTTC.

The V and J genes are TRBV29-1 and TRBJ2-3, with D tentatively TRBD1 (5 bases). Germline assignment: CDR1 SQVTM and CDR2 ANQGSEA. Trimming shortened V by 8 bases and J by 0 bases, and 21 bases separated the two germline ends. The CDR3 has 16 amino acids. The CDR3 spells CSLTEGSQGSTDTQYF. The CDR3 coding sequence is TGCAGCCTCACGGAAGGGTCCCAGGGTAGCACAGATACGCAGTATTTT.

As regards this clone: It is unclear where the CDR3 begins or ends on the DNA, so no DNA is shown, and the CDR3 is as TCRdb lists it. This chain connects TRBV28 to TRBJ2-5; the tabulated D call, TRBD2, remains unverified against the DNA. Germline assignment: CDR1 MDHEN and CDR2 SYDVKM. The CDR3 spans 16 residues, counting both ends. The CDR3 sequence: CASSLGTGGPRETQYF.

The CDR3 nucleotides read TGCGCCAGCAGCCAAGATCTAGCGGGAGGAGTCGAGCAGTACTTC. The encoded protein is CASSQDLAGGVEQYF. V gene TRBV4-1 combines with J gene TRBJ2-7, with 11 nucleotides matching TRBD2. CDR1 MGHRA and CDR2 YSYEKL come from the germline V gene. CDR3 length: 15 amino acids. With V trimmed by 0 bases and J by 6 bases, 4 bases remained unmatched.

The chain couples TRBV30 to TRBJ1-4, with D possibly TRBD1 on 6 matching bases. Trimming pared 2 bases from V and 8 bases from J, leaving 12 bases between. The germline V gene has CDR1 GTSNPN and CDR2 SVGIG (reference sequence). The CDR3 totals 13 residues. The CDR3 DNA sequence: TGTGCCTGGAGTACAGGGATAGGGGAAAAACTGTTTTTT. This sequence encodes CAWSTGIGEKLFF.

The chain combines TRBV28 with TRBJ2-2; D may be TRBD2 (6 bases). The CDR3 extends over 16 amino acids. Germline assignment: CDR1 MDHEN and CDR2 SYDVKM. Between the trimmed V and J ends, which lost 0 bases and 3 bases, there was a span of 11 bases. The CDR3 DNA is TGTGCCAGCAGTTTATGCCGCCGCGGGGACACCGGGGAGCTGTTTTTT. It is translated as CASSLCRRGDTGELFF.

Note on this clone: Compared with germline, one end of the junction differs, possibly owing to a read error. The chain is built from TRBV28 and TRBJ2-2; TRBD1 matches 7 bases. CDR3 length: 16 amino acids. CDR1 is MDHEN and CDR2 is SYDVKM in the germline V gene. The CDR3 bases are TGTGCCAGCAGTCTATGGACAGGCTCGAACACCGGGGAGCTGTTTTTT. Its translation: CASSLWTGSNTGELFF.

CDR3 loop: CASSYVRGNTGELFF. The CDR3 DNA sequence: TGTGCCAGCAGTTACGTCAGGGGTAACACCGGGGAGCTGTTTTTT. V gene TRBV6-6 combines with J gene TRBJ2-2, with TRBD1 as a possible D gene (6 bases). The CDR3 spans 15 residues. Trimming pared 2 bases from V and 2 bases from J, leaving 9 bases between. From germline, CDR1 is MNHNY and CDR2 SVGAGI (reference sequence).

This chain uses TRBV7-6 with TRBJ2-2, with 10 bases fitting TRBD2. Trimming at V came to 2 bases and at J to 3 bases, leaving 9 bases not matched to a gene. Germline CDR1 reads SGHVS; CDR2 reads FNYEAQ. The CDR3 loop spans 18 amino acids. CDR3 sequence reads: CASSLSAASGGDTGELFF. In DNA form, the CDR3 reads TGTGCCAGCAGCTTAAGCGCGGCTAGCGGGGGAGACACCGGGGAGCTGTTTTTT.

CDR3 in DNA: TGTGCCAGCAGCCCCCAAGTGGGACTAGCGGGAGTACCCTCCTACAATGAGCAGTTCTTC. Translated, it gives CASSPQVGLAGVPSYNEQFF. The chain is built from TRBV5-4 and TRBJ2-1; 14 bases align to TRBD2. Germline loops: CDR1 SGHNT, CDR2 YYREEE (reference sequence). Trimming cost V 4 bases and J 0 bases; bases outside gene matches: 12. The CDR3 has 20 residues. Filled out from reference TRBV5-4 and TRBJ2-1, the complete variable domain reads ETGVTQSPTHLIKTRGQQVTLRCSSQSGHNTVSWYQQALGQGPQFIFQYYREEENGRGNFPPRFSGLQFPNYSSELNVNALELDDSALYLCASSPQVGLAGVPSYNEQFFGPGTRLTVL.

The chain has TRBV28 and TRBJ2-5; D possibly corresponds to TRBD2 (6 bases). This CDR3 comprises 14 residues. Per the germline V gene, CDR1 is MDHEN and CDR2 is SYDVKM. Trimming removed 5 bases from V and 1 base from J, with 11 bases in between. The DNA for the CDR3 is TGTGCCAGCAGTCCCAGGAGGGCCCAAGAGACCCAGTACTTC. This codes for CASSPRRAQETQYF. The entire variable domain, with the rest obtained from reference TRBV28 and TRBJ2-5, is as follows: DVKVTQSSRYLVKRTGEKVFLECVQDMDHENMFWYRQDPGLGLRLIYFSYDVKMKEKGDIPEGYSVSREKKERFSLILESASTNQTSMYLCASSPRRAQETQYFGPGTRLLVL.

The chain has TRBV6-1 and TRBJ2-7; 12 bases align to TRBD1. The J segment lost 12 bases and the V segment lost 3 bases, leaving 9 bases of the junction unmatched. CDR3 length: 14 amino acids. Germline CDR1 and CDR2: MNHNS and SASEGT. CDR3 in DNA: TGTGCCAGCAGTGATCGGGGACAGGGGGCTAAACGGTACTTC. This encodes CASSDRGQGAKRYF.

The chain is built from TRBV23-1 and TRBJ2-1, with 10 positions matching TRBD2. TRBV23-1 is labeled an ORF, and its function is uncertain. This CDR3 has 15 residues. V was pared by 7 bases and J by 4 bases, with 7 bases of the junction left unmatched. For the CDR3, the DNA is TGCGCCAGCAAGCCCGGGACTAGCGTATACAATGAGCAGTTCTTC. Its translation: CASKPGTSVYNEQFF.

V gene TRBV15 combines with J gene TRBJ2-2; TRBD1 might be the D (6 bases). The CDR3 length is 14 residues. Deletions cut 8 bases from V and 0 bases from J, with 10 bases between. Germline V gene data show CDR1 as LNHNV and CDR2 as YYDKDF (reference sequence). CDR3 region: CATRDNTNTGELFF. The CDR3 DNA reads TGTGCCACCCGGGACAACACGAACACCGGGGAGCTGTTTTTT.

The chain uses TRBV7-2 and TRBJ1-5; TRBD1 is a possible D gene (5 bases). The CDR3 runs to 18 residues. CDR1 SGHTA and CDR2 FQGNSA come from the germline V gene. The V end was cut by 5 bases, the J end by 0 bases, with 20 bases between. CDR3 nucleotides: TGTGCCAGCAGCCCCCGCGGGGGGGTCGTTAGTAGCAATCAGCCCCAGCATTTT. Its protein is CASSPRGGVVSSNQPQHF.

The CDR3 DNA is TGTGCCAGCAGCCAAGCGAGACAGGACCGTGGAAAACTGTTTTTT. Translation: CASSQARQDRGKLFF. This rearrangement joins TRBV14 to TRBJ1-4; possible D gene TRBD1, 6 bases. The germline CDR1 and CDR2 sequences are SGHDN and FVKESK. V lost 1 base to trimming and J lost 10 bases, with 16 bases between them. The CDR3 loop spans 15 amino acids.